These 18 T cell receptor beta chains share one sample of origin, sequenced in a study of shared clonotypes between healthy human individuals. Profiling relied on immunoSEQ multiplex PCR, and the TCRdb table lists in-frame clones only, not all of them. The data show 950,000 to 1,100,000 clones, around 75% seen once. Sequencing input: memory CD4+ T cells sorted from blood. As for subset: CD45RA-negative fraction. The receptor source for this set is a young man in good health.

The V call is TRBV5-1, the J call TRBJ2-6, with D possibly being TRBD2 (7 bases). CDR3 length: 16 residues. Between the trimmed V and J ends, which lost 1 base and 2 bases, there was a span of 10 bases. Germline CDR1 reads SGHRS; CDR2 reads YFSETQ. The CDR3 DNA follows: TGCGCCAGCAGCTTGCGGGGGGCACCTGGGGCCAACGTCCTGACTTTC. The encoded protein is CASSLRGAPGANVLTF. Variable domain in full (rest from reference TRBV5-1 and TRBJ2-6): KAGVTQTPRYLIKTRGQQVTLSCSPISGHRSVSWYQQTPGQGLQFLFEYFSETQRNKGNFPGRFSGRQFSNSRSEMNVSTLELGDSALYLCASSLRGAPGANVLTFGAGSRLTVL.

Concerning this clone itself: Different DNA sequences within this sample yield the same CDR3. The chain uses TRBV7-2 and TRBJ2-1, with TRBD2 matching over 10 bases. J lost 4 bases, V lost 5 bases, and 5 bases had no gene match. Germline CDR1 SGHTA, CDR2 FQGNSA. The CDR3 covers 15 residues. CDR3 in DNA: TGTGCCAGCAGCCTCGGACTAGCGGAGTACAATGAGCAGTTCTTC. Protein product: CASSLGLAEYNEQFF. Looking up the rest from reference TRBV7-2 and TRBJ2-1 gives the full variable domain: GAGVSQSPSNKVTEKGKDVELRCDPISGHTALYWYRQSLGQGLEFLIYFQGNSAPDKSGLPSDRFSAERTGGSVSTLTIQRTQQEDSAVYLCASSLGLAEYNEQFFGPGTRLTVL.

The rearrangement uses TRBV28 and TRBJ1-1, with 7 positions matching TRBD1. Germline lookup yields CDR1 MDHEN and CDR2 SYDVKM. With V trimmed by 6 bases and J by 1 base, 8 bases remained unmatched. The CDR3 totals 15 residues. CDR3 in amino acids: CASSPGGSGNTEAFF. The CDR3 bases are TGTGCCAGCAGCCCAGGGGGTTCAGGGAACACTGAAGCTTTCTTT. Full variable domain (missing parts from reference TRBV28 and TRBJ1-1): DVKVTQSSRYLVKRTGEKVFLECVQDMDHENMFWYRQDPGLGLRLIYFSYDVKMKEKGDIPEGYSVSREKKERFSLILESASTNQTSMYLCASSPGGSGNTEAFFGQGTRLTVV.

This clone was recorded only once. The genes are TRBV2 and TRBJ2-5, with 8 positions matching TRBD2. Germline values: CDR1 SNHLY, CDR2 FYNNEI. This CDR3 comprises 13 residues. V trimming: 7 bases; J trimming: 3 bases; junction bases outside the gene matches: 4. Here the CDR3 reads CASITGGKETQYF. The CDR3 DNA follows: TGTGCCAGCATAACGGGGGGGAAAGAGACCCAGTACTTC.

The chain recombines TRBV4-1 with TRBJ2-5; 7 positions match TRBD1. Germline V gene data show CDR1 as MGHRA and CDR2 as YSYEKL. This CDR3 is 16 amino acids long. V lost 1 base, J lost 1 base, and 6 bases stayed unmatched. The CDR3 here is CASSQGAGQVQETQYF. DNA for the CDR3: TGCGCCAGCAGCCAAGGCGCCGGACAGGTCCAAGAGACCCAGTACTTC.

As for this clone: A much larger clone differs from this one at a single base, so this may be a read error. CDR3 loop: CASSPAGNTIYF. The DNA for the CDR3 is TGTGCCAGCAGCCCAGCTGGAAACACCATATATTTT. J is TRBJ1-3 and V is TRBV2; no reliable D call. Germline V gives CDR1 SNHLY, CDR2 FYNNEI. V lost 6 bases and J 2 bases, leaving 5 bases between the germline ends. This CDR3 comprises 12 residues.

The chain has TRBV4-3 and TRBJ2-7; unclear D gene. Trimming took 3 bases from V and 3 from J, leaving 12 bases between them. CDR1 LGHNA and CDR2 YSLEER come from the germline V gene. The CDR3 covers 14 residues. DNA of the CDR3: TGCGCCAGCAGCCAGGAAACTACGTTCTACGAGCAGTACTTC. This sequence encodes CASSQETTFYEQYF.

The V gene is TRBV19, the J gene TRBJ1-2; 8 nucleotides match TRBD1. With V trimmed by 1 base and J by 1 base, 2 bases remained unmatched. This CDR3 comprises 15 residues. Germline assignment: CDR1 LNHDA and CDR2 SQIVND (reference sequence). In nucleotides, the CDR3 is TGTGCCAGTAGTATAGGACAGGGGTATAACTATGGCTACACCTTC. Translated, it gives CASSIGQGYNYGYTF.

This clone appeared a few times. The chain links TRBV19 to TRBJ1-2; D is perhaps TRBD1 (5 bases). Looked up from germline, CDR1 is LNHDA and CDR2 is SQIVND (reference sequence). The CDR3 totals 14 residues. V was pared by 7 bases and J by 1 base, with 13 bases between. The CDR3, as DNA: TGTGCCAGTACCGTCCCAGGGAGTAACTATGGCTACACCTTC. It is translated as CASTVPGSNYGYTF.

In nucleotides, the CDR3 is TGTGCCAGTAGTATAGTAGGTGGACAAGAGACCCAGTACTTC. Protein sequence: CASSIVGGQETQYF. The chain combines TRBV19 with TRBJ2-5; the D is unclear. The CDR3 runs 14 residues. Germline V gene lookup returns CDR1 LNHDA and CDR2 SQIVND (reference sequence). With 1 base removed from V and 2 bases from J, the gap between germline ends came to 8 bases.

The V gene is TRBV11-3, the J gene TRBJ1-3; 8 bases line up with TRBD1. The J segment lost 8 bases and the V segment lost 9 bases, leaving 12 bases of the junction unmatched. This CDR3 contains 14 residues. Germline-derived CDR1 and CDR2 are SGHNT and YENEEA. The CDR3 coding sequence is TGTGCCAGACAGGACAGGGTCGCAGGGGACACCATATATTTT. Translating it yields CARQDRVAGDTIYF.

This clone was recorded only once. The chain is built from TRBV9 and TRBJ2-5, with D hard to call. CDR3 length: 14 residues. V gave up 0 bases and J gave up 7 bases, with 13 bases separating them. The germline V gene encodes CDR1 SGDLS and CDR2 YYNGEE. The CDR3 nucleotides read TGTGCCAGCAGCGTAGCTGCAGCATCGGGGACCCAGTACTTC. This translates into CASSVAAASGTQYF.

The rearrangement links TRBV7-2 to TRBJ2-1; D is tentatively TRBD1 or TRBD2 (5 bases each). V lost 1 base and J 8 bases, leaving 12 bases between the germline ends. The CDR3 has 14 residues. Per the germline V gene, CDR1 is SGHTA and CDR2 is FQGNSA. The CDR3 DNA reads TGTGCCAGCAGCTTAGTTGTGGGGGTTGATGAGCAGTTCTTC. Residues: CASSLVVGVDEQFF.

The chain links TRBV7-8 to TRBJ2-2, with D tentatively TRBD1 or TRBD2 (7 bases each). This CDR3 spans 14 amino acids. CDR1 and CDR2 (germline): SGHVS, FQNEAQ. V was clipped by 5 bases and J by 4 bases, with 11 bases between them. This CDR3 reads CASSPGGGTGELFF. CDR3 nucleotides: TGTGCCAGCAGCCCAGGGGGGGGCACCGGGGAGCTGTTTTTT.

The rearrangement links TRBV18 to TRBJ1-6; 9 bases are a match to TRBD1. CDR1 and CDR2 (germline): KGHSH, LQKENI. V lost 4 bases and J lost 6; bases outside the gene matches: 13. This CDR3 region has 18 residues. The CDR3 spells CASSLFRPGTGSNSPLHF. The CDR3 coding sequence is TGTGCCAGCTCACTGTTTCGTCCCGGGACAGGGAGTAATTCACCCCTCCACTTT.

In this sample, this clone turned up once. The chain uses TRBV2 and TRBJ2-3, with D unclear. The CDR3 runs to 12 residues. CDR1 and CDR2 from the germline V gene are SNHLY and FYNNEI. V lost 8 bases and J lost 2, with 8 bases in between. CDR3 sequence: CASGMLTDTQYF. The CDR3, as DNA: TGTGCCAGCGGAATGCTCACAGATACGCAGTATTTT.

The rearrangement links TRBV5-1 to TRBJ2-7, with 10 positions matching TRBD1. V shed 4 bases, J shed 4 bases, and the junction held 5 bases outside the gene matches. The CDR3 spans 14 residues. The germline CDR1 and CDR2 sequences are SGHRS and YFSETQ. In DNA, the CDR3 is TGCGCCAGCAGCCGACAGGGGGCCAGGTACGAGCAGTACTTC. Its translation is CASSRQGARYEQYF.

This chain links TRBV7-2 with TRBJ2-1, with D perhaps given as TRBD1 or TRBD2 (5 bases each). The V end was cut by 0 bases, the J end by 0 bases, with 9 bases between. The CDR3 consists of 16 residues. From germline, CDR1 is SGHTA and CDR2 FQGNSA. The CDR3 region is CASSLAGDLSYNEQFF. The CDR3 bases are TGTGCCAGCAGCTTAGCGGGGGACCTCTCCTACAATGAGCAGTTCTTC.